Listed here is a single T cell receptor (beta chain). This sample is part of a study of shared T cell receptors in the human thymus. Clones were read by immunoSEQ multiplex PCR, and TCRdb kept only the in-frame ones, dropping some. Of about 660,000 clones detected, 88% appear once; the ten largest clones hold 0.0095% to 0.013%. CDR1 and CDR2 from the germline V gene are MDHEN and SYDVKM. The V and J ends lost 6 bases and 2 bases, in that order; junction bases with no gene match: 10. The CDR3 sequence is 16 residues long. The data also belong to a second study, concerning human thymus T cells. As that study records: Resected material from corrective heart surgery provided the thymus tissue analysed. Within thymic and blood repertoires, V and J gene usage appeared to be biased.

The chain employs TRBV28 and TRBJ2-5, with 9 nucleotides matching TRBD2. This clonotype was sampled from a boy under two years old with a congenital heart defect. Material: thymocytes. The CDR3 sequence is CASSHWGLAEQETQYF. The CDR3 nucleotides read TGTGCCAGCAGCCATTGGGGACTAGCAGAACAAGAGACCCAGTACTTC.